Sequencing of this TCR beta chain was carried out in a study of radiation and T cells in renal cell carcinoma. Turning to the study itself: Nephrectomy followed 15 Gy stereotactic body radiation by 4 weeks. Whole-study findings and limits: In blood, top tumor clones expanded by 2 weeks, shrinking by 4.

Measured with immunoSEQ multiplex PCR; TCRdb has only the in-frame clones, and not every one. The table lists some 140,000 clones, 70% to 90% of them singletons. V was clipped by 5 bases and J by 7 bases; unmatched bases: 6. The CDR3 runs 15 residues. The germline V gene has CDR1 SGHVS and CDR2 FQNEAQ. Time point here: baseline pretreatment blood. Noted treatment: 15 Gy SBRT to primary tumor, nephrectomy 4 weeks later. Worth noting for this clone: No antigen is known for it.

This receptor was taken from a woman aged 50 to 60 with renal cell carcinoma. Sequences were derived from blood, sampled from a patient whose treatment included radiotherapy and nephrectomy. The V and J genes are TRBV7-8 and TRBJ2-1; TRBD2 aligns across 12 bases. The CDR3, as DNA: TGTGCCAGCAGCACACTAGCGGGGGGTCTTAATGAGCAGTTCTTC. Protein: CASSTLAGGLNEQFF.